This paragraph covers one T cell receptor (beta chain) sequence. No antigen is known for it. In total, approximately 610 healthy bone marrow donors made up the cohort. At the time of sampling, every cohort member was nominally healthy, though immune exposures that went unrecorded were likely present. The donor was CMV seropositive and belonged to the group of 250 to 300 seropositive cohort members. Each donor provided a peripheral blood sample, and peripheral blood mononuclear cells were used for TCR beta sequencing. Genomic DNA was extracted from the blood cell samples with the Qiagen DNeasy Blood Extraction Kit. This sample is drawn from a study of cytomegalovirus exposure and HLA in healthy donors (dated by TCRdb to the late 2010s). About the study as a whole: An earlier analysis of some 500 of the donors reported about 250 Gb of sequence data and some 100 million unique TCR beta sequences from 190 million or so T cells. HLA typing included class I and class II loci at four-digit resolution. Along with the approximately 650-subject first cohort, a separate validation cohort of more than 90 different subjects was used. The study was designed to test whether signatures of past pathogen exposure could be identified by cataloging public T cell receptors. Approximately 310 gigabases of sequencing data and 80 million or so unique TCR sequences were included in an early release covering several hundred HLA-typed donors. A later analysis re-examined previously published TCR beta repertoires from over 500 donors and added high-resolution HLA genotyping to investigate patterns of TCR occurrence. About 5 DR-DQ haplotypes were handled as single units for association and clustering, since linkage in the cohort was strong. In the later analysis, no new phenotypic data were used to find candidate immune exposures; instead, reliance was placed on TCR beta sequences and their occurrence across donors. The study used immunosequencing to profile the T cell repertoires of several hundred subjects and linked those repertoires to cytomegalovirus serostatus. Donor age, sex, ethnicity and CMV serostatus were compiled together with the repertoire data. An earlier analysis of around 540 of the donors applied high-throughput TCR beta sequencing to assess whether each TCR beta V gene segment acted as functional or pseudogenic. All discovery cohort repertoires had been generated on a single sequencing platform. Across around 400 genotyped donors of the cohort, an average of about 220,000 unique TCR beta nucleotide sequences per donor were sequenced, and roughly 20% of those sequences were non-productive. Among the roughly 390 genotyped donors, around 79% belonged to the genetic ancestry cluster associated with self-reported Caucasian donors. Typing coverage varied by locus: roughly 629-630 donors for A, B, C, DRB1 and DQB1; about 520 for DQA1; about 570 for DPA1; some 470 for DPB1. A later genetic analysis took genome-wide SNP genotypes for about 55% of the 666 donors and used that subset as a discovery cohort. High-throughput TCR immunosequencing, statistical association of individual TCRs with disease status, and machine learning were combined to predict cytomegalovirus infection status. On the study overall, not on this receptor specifically: Sequencing depth was assumed to be roughly uniform across donors in the presence/absence analyses, though that assumption may not hold. The sequencing pipeline was judged likely to have produced a cluster of highly shared sequence variants as a technical artifact. Linkage disequilibrium might explain the correlated functional status among segregating V segments, but an unknown experimental factor could not be excluded. Most TCR sequences were seen in very few donors, while some public TCRs were found in many individuals. According to a later analysis, parvovirus B19, influenza, CMV and Epstein-Barr virus appeared linked to several top co-occurrence clusters. In a later analysis, HLA-associated TCR beta chains showed more clonal expansion and lower generation probabilities than non-associated chains that were equally common. In a later analysis, most CMV-associated TCR beta chains were found to appear HLA-restricted, with HLA associations seemingly driven largely by CMV exposure. When HLA alleles, especially DR and DQ, strongly co-occurred, attributing TCR associations to individual alleles was difficult. Immune exposure information for the cohort was limited to CMV serostatus. A further reported finding was that TCR beta sequences accurately predicted the HLA-A and HLA-B alleles for most subjects in the first cohort. Because counts were too low, approximately 18 rarely observed V segments, including chromosome 9 orphons, were excluded from the earlier analysis of about 500 of the donors. A total of 150 or so TCR beta chains were listed by the study as associated with cytomegalovirus. According to a later analysis, TCR association rates differed among HLA loci, with DRB1 alleles showing the most associated TCRs and HLA-C alleles showing the fewest. The authors suggested that the approach could potentially be extended to other disease states and immunological phenotypes. In a later genetic analysis, a missense DCLRE1C variant was associated with V-gene and J-gene trimming of TCR beta chains, and the association was replicated in an independent cohort. The cohort was sequenced for TCR beta chains only, and without alpha or paired-chain data the features that could be detected were limited. At a false discovery rate of 0.05, a later analysis linked 15,000 to 20,000 TCR beta sequences to specific HLA alleles. Broadly in line with IMGT annotations, most TCR beta V segments showed up in productive rearrangements about 90% or about 30% of the time in an earlier analysis of several hundred of the donors. A few of the identified cytomegalovirus-associated TCR beta chains were confirmed in vitro to be specific for cytomegalovirus antigens. In a later genetic analysis, fewer N-insertions in productive TCRs were reported among donors in an Asian-associated ancestry cluster than the roughly 710-donor mean. Because HLA typing was unavailable for some donors at each locus, only the typed subset was used in association tests. Cytomegalovirus status was reported to be diagnosed by the classifier with high specificity and sensitivity in both the original and validation cohorts. The 87-base-pair reads could not distinguish some IMGT-functional V segments, including TRBV6-2 and TRBV6-3, so those segments were excluded.

V lost 3 bases and J lost 0 bases, and the count of bases not matched to a germline gene is 9. The CDR3 has 17 amino acids, counting the end cysteine and phenylalanine. Only the CDR3 region is kept as DNA, spanning 51 bases read in frame from base 1. CDR1 and CDR2 (SGDLS, YYNGEE) derive from the germline V gene. Libraries were built with the immunoSEQ multiplex PCR assay. For the multiplex PCR, a mixture combining 60 forward primers for TCR Vbeta segments and 13 reverse primers for TCR Jbeta segments was used. The CDR3 region of rearranged TCR beta genes was amplified from genomic DNA by a multiplex PCR assay. The Illumina HiSeq System was used to sequence the amplified TCR beta libraries as 87-base-pair reads. As for the authors' bioinformatics: A later analysis tallied approximately 87 million unique TCR beta chains across the 666 repertoires, and approximately 11 million of those chains were shared by two or more donors. Raw reads were error-corrected and collapsed into unique sequences by a nearest-neighbor algorithm in which closely related sequences were merged to remove PCR and sequencing errors. CDR3 sequences were aligned to IMGT reference sequences to assign V, D and J gene segments. For a sequence to be retained, at least a six-nucleotide match to both a V gene segment and a J gene segment was required. Rearrangements were classified as productive when the CDR3 lacked stop codons and remained in frame with V and J, and all other rearrangements were classified as non-productive. Following IMGT convention, CDR3 was defined as the stretch from the second conserved V-encoded cysteine up to the conserved J-encoded phenylalanine. The earlier analysis of about 530 of the donors excluded any sequence lacking an unambiguous match to a single V gene segment. In an earlier analysis of 587 of the donors, V segments were called functional above 56.7% productive rearrangements and were called segregating when the between-donor standard deviation exceeded 5%. To diagnose cytomegalovirus status from the catalog of TCR beta chain sequences, a statistical classification framework was built. V and J gene assignment, in a later analysis, came from comparing TCR nucleotide sequences with IMGT/GENE-DB human TR gene sequences. In a later analysis, CDR3 sequences and most-parsimonious VDJ recombination scenarios were assigned using the TCRdist pipeline. In a later analysis, each TCR beta chain was defined by its CDR3 amino acid sequence together with its V-gene family, and reads without a unique V-gene family were excluded. As a way to deal with suspected cross-contamination and a sequencing artifact, a later analysis dropped 450 to 700 nucleotide sequences that were highly shared and had low generation probability. A later analysis calculated a clonal expansion index for each public chain from normalized within-repertoire ranks of inferred template counts. In a later analysis, generation probabilities were computed with a VDJ recombination model fitted to out-of-frame rearrangements, and the resulting probabilities were checked against IGoR. Hypergeometric tests were used in a later analysis to score TCR-TCR, TCR-HLA and TCR-CMV co-occurrence, with a repertoire-size bias correction applied to the TCR pairs. A later analysis estimated false discovery rates by permuting HLA or CMV assignments 20 times. In a later analysis, co-occurring TCRs were grouped using DBSCAN, with TCRdist sequence similarity added in when clustering inside HLA-allele-positive subsets. For co-occurrence clustering, repertoires with fewer than 30,000 or more than 120,000 public chains were excluded, along with roughly 5 repertoires with anomalous nucleotide sharing. Entries here come from immuneACCESS through TCRdb and include only in-frame sequences with V and J called. Some clones fail to appear in such tables; in the studies checked, an unresolved V gene covers under half of the shortfall, and the cause of the remainder is unknown. The V and J calls and clone size come from that table; D and trimming were worked out from the DNA. This sample's table lists over 80,000 clones. The ten largest clones represent 5.5% of the sample.

Sequences were obtained from PBMCs. The chain is encoded by TRBV9 joined to TRBJ2-5; 9 junctional bases match TRBD2. The sequence came from a girl between 10 and 17 years old in good health and CMV-seropositive. CDR3 sequence: CASSAPLSGGDQETQYF. The DNA sequence is given as TGTGCCAGCAGCGCTCCTCTTAGCGGGGGAGACCAAGAGACCCAGTACTTC.